The 25 T cell receptor beta chains below come from one sample, sequenced in a study of blood T cell repertoires in COVID-19. TCRdb's copy holds only in-frame clones and misses some; the assay was immunoSEQ multiplex PCR. The sample includes some 670,000 clones, about 87% of them seen just once. The sequenced sample was peripheral blood. These receptors were collected from a woman under 30 with acute or convalescent COVID-19.

This clone has more than one count but fewer than ten. The rearrangement joins TRBV19 to TRBJ1-6; D unresolved. V was pared by 3 bases and J by 0 bases, with 12 bases between. CDR1 is LNHDA, CDR2 SQIVND, per germline (reference sequence). There are 17 residues in the CDR3. The CDR3 reads CASSIIPLSSYNSPLHF. For the CDR3, the DNA is TGTGCCAGTAGTATTATACCGCTGAGCTCCTATAATTCACCCCTCCACTTT. Full variable domain (rest looked up from reference TRBV19 and TRBJ1-6): DGGITQSPKYLFRKEGQNVTLSCEQNLNHDAMYWYRQDPGQGLRLIYYSQIVNDFQKGDIAEGYSVSREKKESFPLTVTSAQKNPTAFYLCASSIIPLSSYNSPLHFGNGTRLTVT.

V is TRBV6-1 and J is TRBJ2-1, with 7 bases fitting TRBD2. Trimming took 2 bases from V and 7 from J; bases not matched to a gene: 11. The CDR3 runs to 16 residues. Germline V gene sequence: CDR1 MNHNS, CDR2 SASEGT. CDR3 in amino acids: CASSERRAGNINEQFF. As DNA, the CDR3 is TGTGCCAGCAGTGAAAGGCGAGCGGGGAACATTAATGAGCAGTTCTTC.

The rearrangement uses TRBV7-7 and TRBJ2-1; 10 bases map to TRBD2. Germline V gives CDR1 SSHAT, CDR2 FNYEAQ (reference sequence). V shed 4 bases, J shed 15 bases, and the junction held 6 bases outside the gene matches. CDR3 length: 12 amino acids. The CDR3 reads CASSSIAGGLFF. DNA for the CDR3: TGTGCCAGCAGCTCAATAGCGGGGGGACTGTTCTTC.

This clone was counted once. V gene TRBV12-5 combines with J gene TRBJ1-6; possibly TRBD1 for D (5 bases). The CDR3 loop spans 16 amino acids. CDR1 is LGHNT and CDR2 is FRNRAP in the germline V gene. The V and J ends lost 4 bases and 7 bases respectively, with 17 bases between them. CDR3 sequence reads: CASGSYGHLENSPLHF. CDR3 nucleotides: TGTGCTAGTGGTTCCTACGGACATCTGGAGAATTCACCCCTCCACTTT.

This chain uses TRBV18 with TRBJ2-6; D not certain. The CDR3 runs 14 residues. CDR1 and CDR2 from the germline V gene are KGHSH and LQKENI. V shed 4 bases and J shed 2 bases, with 6 bases lying between them. CDR3 bases: TGTGCCAGCTCACGGCAGGCTGGGGCCAACGTCCTGACTTTC. Translation: CASSRQAGANVLTF.

The V and J genes are TRBV7-2 and TRBJ2-3; a weak D match, TRBD1 (5 bases). CDR3 length equals 14 residues. The germline V gene encodes CDR1 SGHTA and CDR2 FQGNSA. V lost 2 bases to trimming and J lost 5 bases, with 11 bases between them. This CDR3 reads CASSLRGVGDTQYF. The DNA of the CDR3 is TGTGCCAGCAGCTTAAGGGGTGTGGGAGATACGCAGTATTTT.

This clone appeared a single time. The chain combines TRBV7-2 with TRBJ2-7, with 10 nucleotides matching TRBD2. The germline gives CDR1 SGHTA, CDR2 FQGNSA. The trim removed 7 bases at V and 1 base at J, leaving 13 bases unmatched. The CDR3 spans 17 residues. The CDR3 spells CASITGSGGALSYEQYF. CDR3 in DNA: TGTGCCAGCATCACGGGGAGCGGGGGGGCCCTGTCCTACGAGCAGTACTTC.

The chain couples TRBV5-6 to TRBJ2-3, with D possibly TRBD2 on 6 matching bases. This CDR3 has 13 amino acids. V dropped 4 bases and J dropped 2 bases, with 8 bases sitting between them. The germline V gene encodes CDR1 SGHDT and CDR2 YYEEEE. The DNA of the CDR3 is TGTGCCAGCAGCCGGGGGACCACAGATACGCAGTATTTT. This translates into CASSRGTTDTQYF.

The V gene is TRBV14, the J gene TRBJ2-7, with D maybe TRBD1 (6 bases). The length of the CDR3 is 17 residues. V was cut by 1 base and J by 3 bases, with 19 bases left in between. Germline values: CDR1 SGHDN, CDR2 FVKESK. The CDR3 loop reads CASSQAMGDRPYYEQYF. The CDR3 bases are TGTGCCAGCAGCCAAGCGATGGGAGACAGGCCCTACTACGAGCAGTACTTC. The whole variable domain, filled in from reference TRBV14 and TRBJ2-7, reads EAGVTQFPSHSVIEKGQTVTLRCDPISGHDNLYWYRRVMGKEIKFLLHFVKESKQDESGMPNNRFLAERTGGTYSTLKVQPAELEDSGVYFCASSQAMGDRPYYEQYFGPGTRLTVT.

The rearrangement links TRBV12-5 to TRBJ2-1; possibly TRBD1 for D (6 bases). V was clipped by 5 bases and J by 5 bases, with 13 bases between them. The CDR3 runs 14 residues. Germline V lookup: CDR1 LGHNT, CDR2 FRNRAP. The CDR3 region has the DNA TGTGCTAGTGGTCCGGACACAGGGAACAATGAGCAGTTCTTC. It is translated as CASGPDTGNNEQFF.

The chain carries TRBV5-1 and TRBJ2-1, with 9 bases identical to TRBD1. The CDR3 totals 15 residues. V lost 4 bases to trimming and J lost 5 bases; unmatched junction nucleotides: 7. In germline, CDR1 is SGHRS, CDR2 YFSETQ. CDR3 nucleotides: TGCGCCAGCAGCGTGGGACAGGGAACCCACAATGAGCAGTTCTTC. Protein product: CASSVGQGTHNEQFF. Together with reference TRBV5-1 and TRBJ2-1, the CDR3 gives the full variable domain: KAGVTQTPRYLIKTRGQQVTLSCSPISGHRSVSWYQQTPGQGLQFLFEYFSETQRNKGNFPGRFSGRQFSNSRSEMNVSTLELGDSALYLCASSVGQGTHNEQFFGPGTRLTVL.

This chain connects TRBV30 to TRBJ2-2; D may be TRBD2 (7 bases). V shed 1 base and J shed 2 bases, with 20 bases lying between them. Germline lookup yields CDR1 GTSNPN and CDR2 SVGIG (reference sequence). This CDR3 is built from 18 residues. This chain's CDR3 is CAWSGRGGIGRNTGELFF. The CDR3 coding sequence is TGTGCCTGGAGTGGAAGGGGGGGGATTGGGCGAAACACCGGGGAGCTGTTTTTT.

The V call is TRBV29-1, the J call TRBJ1-1, with a weak D call TRBD1 (6 bases). The CDR3 length is 13 residues. Germline V gene sequence: CDR1 SQVTM, CDR2 ANQGSEA. Deletions cut 7 bases from V and 1 base from J, with 13 bases between. CDR3 in amino acids: CSGFTGRNTEAFF. The CDR3 DNA follows: TGCAGCGGCTTCACAGGGCGGAACACTGAAGCTTTCTTT.

The chain has TRBV2 and TRBJ2-7, with D perhaps TRBD1 (6 bases). CDR1 SNHLY and CDR2 FYNNEI come from the germline V gene. The germline V and J ends were trimmed by 7 bases and 4 bases, with 14 bases remaining between them. The CDR3 is 13 amino acids. The CDR3 region has the DNA TGTGCCAGCAAGGCCGACAGGTCATACGAGCAGTACTTC. Its protein is CASKADRSYEQYF.

The chain recombines TRBV3-1 (or the pseudogene TRBV3-2) with TRBJ1-6; D gene unclear. Germline V gene sequence: CDR1 LGHDT, CDR2 YNNKEL (reference sequence). The CDR3 has 16 amino acids. Trimming took 3 bases from V and 7 from J, leaving 16 bases between them. The DNA for the CDR3 is TGTGCCAGCAGCCACCTAGGCCGCACCGGGAATTCACCCCTCCACTTT. It translates to CASSHLGRTGNSPLHF.

The chain has TRBV11-2 and TRBJ2-1; no definite D call. This CDR3 has 15 residues. Trimming took 2 bases from V and 7 from J, leaving 15 bases between them. Germline CDR1 is SGHAT and CDR2 is FQNNGV. The CDR3 bases are TGTGCCAGCAGCTTAAGGCTAGTCTTTGAGAATGAGCAGTTCTTC. Translation: CASSLRLVFENEQFF.

The J gene is TRBJ1-5, the V gene TRBV30; D unclear. There are 14 residues in the CDR3. Trimming pared 0 bases from V and 3 bases from J, leaving 9 bases between. Germline assignment: CDR1 GTSNPN and CDR2 SVGIG (reference sequence). The CDR3 nucleotides read TGTGCCTGGAGTGTAGGCGGTAACAATCAGCCCCAGCATTTT. This encodes CAWSVGGNNQPQHF.

The J gene is TRBJ1-2, the V gene TRBV30; D unclear. CDR1 and CDR2 from the germline V gene are GTSNPN and SVGIG (reference sequence). The CDR3 has 20 amino acids. Between the trimmed V and J ends, which lost 5 bases and 4 bases, there was a span of 35 bases. The CDR3 loop is CAWGSGSRKKPDGLSYGYTF. The CDR3 DNA follows: TGTGCCTGGGGGAGTGGGAGCCGGAAAAAACCCGATGGACTAAGCTATGGCTACACCTTC.

The V and J genes are TRBV18 and TRBJ1-6; maybe TRBD1 (6 bases). Germline V gives CDR1 KGHSH, CDR2 LQKENI. V was pared by 1 base and J by 7 bases, with 11 bases between. The length of the CDR3 is 15 residues. Here the CDR3 reads CASSPLGQRNSPLHF. The CDR3 region has the DNA TGTGCCAGCTCACCACTAGGACAGAGGAATTCACCCCTCCACTTT.

The chain has TRBV11-2 and TRBJ2-7; 7 nucleotides line up with TRBD2. The CDR3 is 13 amino acids. CDR1 SGHAT and CDR2 FQNNGV come from the germline V gene. J lost 7 bases, V lost 2 bases, and 5 bases had no gene match. CDR3 DNA: TGTGCCAGCAGCTTATGGGAGGGAACGGAGCAGTACTTC. Protein product: CASSLWEGTEQYF.

The chain carries TRBV6-4 and TRBJ1-2, with D possibly matching TRBD1 (5 bases). Germline V CDR1 and CDR2: MRHNA, SNTAGT. Between the trimmed V and J ends, which lost 1 base and 4 bases, there was a span of 37 bases. The CDR3 consists of 23 residues. CDR3 nucleotide sequence: TGTGCCAGCAGTGACTGCCTCGAGGGAGGGACTATGGTCATTACGCCCAAAGCCTATGGCTACACCTTC. Translated, it gives CASSDCLEGGTMVITPKAYGYTF.

The V gene is TRBV9, the J gene TRBJ1-1, with D uncertain. The CDR3 totals 13 residues. Germline CDR1 SGDLS, CDR2 YYNGEE. V was clipped by 2 bases and J by 1 base, with 6 bases between them. This CDR3 reads CASSVAANTEAFF. In nucleotides, the CDR3 is TGTGCCAGCAGCGTGGCGGCGAACACTGAAGCTTTCTTT.

This sequence joins TRBV14 and TRBJ2-1; TRBD2 is a possible D gene (5 bases). The CDR3 contains 18 residues. Germline V gene sequence: CDR1 SGHDN, CDR2 FVKESK. V gave up 4 bases and J gave up 2 bases, with 21 bases separating them. The CDR3 DNA reads TGTGCCAGCAGCCGAAGGACTCGGCTAGCAGAGGCCTACAATGAGCAGTTCTTC. Protein: CASSRRTRLAEAYNEQFF. Filled out from reference TRBV14 and TRBJ2-1, the complete variable domain reads EAGVTQFPSHSVIEKGQTVTLRCDPISGHDNLYWYRRVMGKEIKFLLHFVKESKQDESGMPNNRFLAERTGGTYSTLKVQPAELEDSGVYFCASSRRTRLAEAYNEQFFGPGTRLTVL.

This chain joins TRBV18 and TRBJ2-7; 7 bases agree with TRBD1. The CDR3 sequence is 15 residues long. CDR1 is KGHSH and CDR2 is LQKENI in the germline V gene. J was trimmed by 2 bases and V by 2 bases; bases with no gene match: 6. CDR3: CASSPGRTGTYEQYF. CDR3 bases: TGTGCCAGCTCACCAGGGCGGACAGGAACCTACGAGCAGTACTTC. Looking up the rest from reference TRBV18 and TRBJ2-7 gives the full variable domain: NAGVMQNPRHLVRRRGQEARLRCSPMKGHSHVYWYRQLPEEGLKFMVYLQKENIIDESGMPKERFSAEFPKEGPSILRIQQVVRGDSAAYFCASSPGRTGTYEQYFGPGTRLTVT.

The genes are TRBV7-6 and TRBJ1-6, with unresolved D. The CDR3 totals 12 residues. Trimming pared 4 bases from V and 13 bases from J, leaving 11 bases between. Germline V CDR1 and CDR2: SGHVS, FNYEAQ. The CDR3 protein is CASSSTKGPLHF. The CDR3 coding sequence is TGTGCCAGCAGCTCTACTAAAGGTCCCCTCCACTTT.